This TCR beta chain originates from a study of T-cell reconstitution after alpha-beta-depleted transplantation in children. General observations from the study: Expanded clones from the graft, numbering several hundred, reportedly supplied alpha-beta T cells about two months after transplant.

The junction had 1 base not matched to a gene; V was cut back by 3 bases and J by 0 bases. Germline assignment: CDR1 LNHDA and CDR2 SQIVND (reference sequence). CDR3 size: 15 residues. Concerning this clonotype: Antigen specificity is unknown.

The authors prepared the TCRbeta library with unique molecular identifiers. MiXCR was run by TCRdb on the PCR reads, yielding one entry per CDR3 protein. The sample lists about 260,000 distinct CDR3 sequences, approximately 8.9% occurring once. The sample was PBMCs, mostly from graft donor cells, taken 180 days after TCRalphabeta/CD19-depleted stem cell transplant. V usage is TRBV19 and J usage is TRBJ2-1, with TRBD2 matching over 8 bases. The sequence derives from a male patient younger than 18 who had a stem cell transplant for acute lymphoblastic leukemia, so the T cells may come from the graft donor. CDR3 nucleotides: TGTGCCAGTAGTATGGGGACTAGCTCCTACAATGAGCAGTTCTTC. Its protein product is CASSMGTSSYNEQFF.